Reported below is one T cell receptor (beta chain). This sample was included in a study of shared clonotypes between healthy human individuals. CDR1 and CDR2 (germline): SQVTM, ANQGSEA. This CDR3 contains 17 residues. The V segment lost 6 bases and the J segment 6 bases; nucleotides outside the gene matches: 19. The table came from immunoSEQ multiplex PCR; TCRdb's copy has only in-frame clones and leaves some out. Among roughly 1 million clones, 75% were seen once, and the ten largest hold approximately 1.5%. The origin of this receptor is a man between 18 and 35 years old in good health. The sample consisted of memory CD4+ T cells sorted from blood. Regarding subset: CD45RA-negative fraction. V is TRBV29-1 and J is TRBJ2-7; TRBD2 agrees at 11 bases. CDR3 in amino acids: CSVELLTSGKGTGEQYF. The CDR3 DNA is TGCAGCGTCGAGTTATTGACTAGCGGGAAGGGGACGGGCGAGCAGTACTTC.